The 20 T cell receptor beta chains reported below all come from one sample, sequenced in a study of blood T cell repertoires in COVID-19. Method: immunoSEQ multiplex PCR; TCRdb's copy keeps in-frame clones and lacks some. The sample has 200,000 or so clones; around 85% are singletons. Sequences were obtained from peripheral blood. Receptors were obtained from a man aged 55 to 70 with acute or convalescent COVID-19.

J is TRBJ2-2 and V is TRBV9; D perhaps matches TRBD2 (6 bases). Germline V CDR1 and CDR2: SGDLS, YYNGEE. V shed 0 bases and J shed 2 bases, with 8 bases lying between them. The CDR3 has 15 residues. The CDR3 loop is CASSVGGLNTGELFF. Written as DNA, the CDR3 is TGTGCCAGCAGCGTAGGGGGACTCAACACCGGGGAGCTGTTTTTT.

The V call is TRBV28, the J call TRBJ2-2; no clear D. The CDR3 is 13 residues long. Looked up from germline, CDR1 is MDHEN and CDR2 is SYDVKM. Trimming took 2 bases from V and 6 from J, leaving 7 bases between them. The CDR3 reads CASSLNAAGELFF. The CDR3 DNA sequence: TGTGCCAGCAGTTTAAATGCGGCCGGGGAGCTGTTTTTT.

This chain uses TRBV25-1 with TRBJ2-7; D not resolved. Germline CDR1 is MGHDK and CDR2 is SYGVNS. The CDR3 extends over 14 amino acids. V shed 5 bases and J shed 0 bases, with 11 bases lying between them. The CDR3 protein is CASSQRSDSYEQYF. In DNA, the CDR3 is TGTGCCAGCAGTCAACGGAGCGACTCCTACGAGCAGTACTTC.

This rearrangement joins TRBV7-8 to TRBJ2-5; 9 bases agree with TRBD2. Germline V lookup: CDR1 SGHVS, CDR2 FQNEAQ. The CDR3 runs 15 residues. V lost 4 bases, J lost 4 bases, and 7 bases stayed unmatched. CDR3 DNA sequence: TGTGCCAGCAGCTCCTATAGCGGGAGTAGAGAGACCCAGTACTTC. Protein sequence: CASSSYSGSRETQYF.

V is TRBV6-5 and J is TRBJ2-3, with TRBD2 as a possible D gene (5 bases). This CDR3 spans 13 amino acids. V lost 8 bases to trimming and J lost 2 bases, with 11 bases between them. Germline CDR1 reads MNHEY; CDR2 reads SVGAGI. The CDR3 sequence is CASGSDVTDTQYF. The CDR3 coding sequence is TGTGCCAGCGGTAGCGATGTCACAGATACGCAGTATTTT.

The V call is TRBV15, the J call TRBJ2-6; D unresolved. The CDR3 is made up of 17 amino acids. Between the trimmed V and J ends, which lost 5 bases and 0 bases, there was a span of 14 bases. Germline values: CDR1 LNHNV, CDR2 YYDKDF (reference sequence). CDR3 coding DNA: TGTGCCACCAGCCCTAGAGCTTTCAGCTCTGGGGCCAACGTCCTGACTTTC. This encodes CATSPRAFSSGANVLTF.

The chain recombines TRBV3-1 (or the pseudogene TRBV3-2) with TRBJ2-5, with D perhaps TRBD1 (5 bases). Trimming stripped 5 bases from V and 1 base from J, with 14 bases between. CDR3 length: 15 amino acids. Germline CDR1 and CDR2: LGHDT and YNNKEL (reference sequence). CDR3 protein: CASSNPLTVQETQYF. In nucleotides, the CDR3 is TGTGCCAGCAGCAATCCCTTGACAGTCCAAGAGACCCAGTACTTC.

The chain carries TRBV28 and TRBJ2-7; 7 positions match TRBD1. The germline V gene encodes CDR1 MDHEN and CDR2 SYDVKM. This CDR3 is built from 17 residues. V trimming: 4 bases; J trimming: 2 bases; junction bases outside the gene matches: 14. The chain's CDR3 is CASSSLTAGTETYEQYF. In DNA form, the CDR3 reads TGTGCCAGCAGTTCCTTAACGGCCGGGACAGAGACCTACGAGCAGTACTTC.

Remarks on this clone: Other DNA sequences in this sample translate to the same CDR3. The chain has TRBV19 and TRBJ1-5; D is uncertain. From germline, CDR1 is LNHDA and CDR2 SQIVND (reference sequence). V was shortened by 5 bases and J by 1 base, with 12 bases between the two germline ends. The CDR3 runs 15 residues. The CDR3 protein is CASSPTVISNQPQHF. For the CDR3, the DNA is TGTGCCAGTAGTCCGACTGTTATAAGCAATCAGCCCCAGCATTTT. The whole variable domain, filled in from reference TRBV19 and TRBJ1-5, reads DGGITQSPKYLFRKEGQNVTLSCEQNLNHDAMYWYRQDPGQGLRLIYYSQIVNDFQKGDIAEGYSVSREKKESFPLTVTSAQKNPTAFYLCASSPTVISNQPQHFGDGTRLSIL.

This chain uses TRBV4-3 with TRBJ2-2, with D maybe TRBD2 (5 bases). Trimming cost V 2 bases and J 6 bases, with 10 bases left between them. The CDR3 is made up of 14 amino acids. From germline, CDR1 is LGHNA and CDR2 YSLEER. The CDR3 spells CASSQLRGSGELFF. CDR3 DNA sequence: TGCGCCAGCAGCCAATTACGGGGTTCCGGGGAGCTGTTTTTT.

The chain couples TRBV6-5 to TRBJ2-5; unclear D gene. Looked up from germline, CDR1 is MNHEY and CDR2 is SVGAGI. This CDR3 spans 14 amino acids. The germline V and J ends were trimmed by 0 bases and 5 bases, with 10 bases remaining between them. The chain's CDR3 is CASSYSRGTETQYF. As DNA, the CDR3 is TGTGCCAGCAGTTACTCAAGAGGTACGGAGACCCAGTACTTC.

Notes on this clone: A read error may produce the germline difference seen at one junction end. This chain uses TRBV11-2 with TRBJ2-7, with D perhaps matching TRBD2 (7 bases). This CDR3 is built from 13 residues. Germline CDR1 SGHAT, CDR2 FQNNGV. CDR3 loop: CASSLLRGGWTDF. In nucleotides, the CDR3 is TGTGCCAGCAGCTTACTCCGCGGGGGTTGGACAGACTTC.

The chain is built from TRBV9 and TRBJ2-1; 11 bases are shared with TRBD1. Germline V gene lookup returns CDR1 SGDLS and CDR2 YYNGEE. This CDR3 region has 17 residues. Germline trimming cut 3 bases from V and 7 bases from J; bases unmatched to any gene: 12. CDR3 bases: TGTGCCAGCAGCGCCCGCCGGGGGACAGGGGGAAGAAATGAGCAGTTCTTC. Its translation: CASSARRGTGGRNEQFF. Full variable domain (outside the CDR3, taken from reference TRBV9 and TRBJ2-1): DSGVTQTPKHLITATGQRVTLRCSPRSGDLSVYWYQQSLDQGLQFLIQYYNGEERAKGNILERFSAQQFPDLHSELNLSSLELGDSALYFCASSARRGTGGRNEQFFGPGTRLTVL.

This rearrangement joins TRBV6-6 to TRBJ1-3; 8 bases are shared with TRBD1. CDR3 size: 15 residues. Losses at the gene ends were 4 bases for V and 2 bases for J; bases not matched to a gene: 4. CDR1 and CDR2 (germline): MNHNY, SVGAGI (reference sequence). The CDR3 nucleotides read TGTGCCAGCAGTTCCGCAGGGGGCACTGGAAACACCATATATTTT. Its translation is CASSSAGGTGNTIYF.

This clone turned up a few times. The V call is TRBV11-2, the J call TRBJ2-3; 11 bases match TRBD1. Germline loops: CDR1 SGHAT, CDR2 FQNNGV. This CDR3 spans 17 amino acids. After removal of 5 bases from V and 1 base from J, the junction contained 8 bases not matched to a gene. CDR3: CASSPLLGQGGTDTQYF. DNA for the CDR3: TGTGCCAGCAGCCCTCTATTGGGACAGGGGGGCACAGATACGCAGTATTTT.

The genes are TRBV5-1 and TRBJ2-7, with D maybe TRBD1 (6 bases). V lost 0 bases, J lost 4 bases, and 11 bases lay in between. Germline CDR1 reads SGHRS; CDR2 reads YFSETQ. The CDR3 has 14 amino acids. CDR3 sequence reads: CASSLDGTRYEQYF. DNA of the CDR3: TGCGCCAGCAGCTTGGACGGGACAAGATACGAGCAGTACTTC.

The chain has TRBV6-1 and TRBJ1-5; the match to TRBD1 covers 7 bases. Germline-derived CDR1 and CDR2 are MNHNS and SASEGT. V was clipped by 1 base and J by 7 bases; unmatched bases: 10. The CDR3 consists of 16 residues. CDR3 DNA: TGTGCCAGCAGTGAAGGGGACAGCGAAGGAGGACAGCCCCAGCATTTT. It translates to CASSEGDSEGGQPQHF.

This chain connects TRBV28 to TRBJ2-2; 12 bases are shared with TRBD2. Germline CDR1 is MDHEN and CDR2 is SYDVKM. The junction had 10 bases not matched to a gene; V was cut back by 6 bases and J by 5 bases. The CDR3 is made up of 17 amino acids. The CDR3: CASSPPTSGRGTGELFF. For the CDR3, the DNA is TGTGCCAGCAGCCCCCCGACTAGCGGGAGAGGTACCGGGGAGCTGTTTTTT. The variable domain in full, completed from reference TRBV28 and TRBJ2-2, reads DVKVTQSSRYLVKRTGEKVFLECVQDMDHENMFWYRQDPGLGLRLIYFSYDVKMKEKGDIPEGYSVSREKKERFSLILESASTNQTSMYLCASSPPTSGRGTGELFFGEGSRLTVL.

The chain employs TRBV18 and TRBJ2-7; 13 bases line up with TRBD2. The trim removed 1 base at V and 3 bases at J, leaving 0 bases unmatched. Germline CDR1 is KGHSH and CDR2 is LQKENI. CDR3 length equals 15 residues. The DNA for the CDR3 is TGTGCCAGCTCACCACGGACTAGCGGGAGCTACGAGCAGTACTTC. This codes for CASSPRTSGSYEQYF.

This rearrangement joins TRBV28 to TRBJ2-7, with TRBD2 matching over 8 bases. The CDR3 has 15 residues. Germline V gene data show CDR1 as MDHEN and CDR2 as SYDVKM. Trimming at V came to 6 bases and at J to 6 bases, leaving 13 bases not matched to a gene. CDR3 region: CASRLGGTSASEQYF. The CDR3 coding sequence is TGTGCCAGCAGGCTAGGGGGGACTAGTGCTTCCGAGCAGTACTTC.